Following are 5 T cell receptor beta chains from one sample sequenced in a study of cytomegalovirus exposure and HLA in healthy donors. Vbeta (60) and Jbeta (13) primers were used in the PCR. Here immunoSEQ multiplex PCR was the method, and the copy in TCRdb shows in-frame clones only, minus some. The repertoire holds around 130,000 clones, with approximately 80% as singletons. Sequences were obtained from PBMCs. The receptors come from a young woman in good health and CMV-seropositive.

This clone was picked up a small number of times. V usage is TRBV25-1 and J usage is TRBJ2-7; 9 bases agree with TRBD2. Germline-derived CDR1 and CDR2 are MGHDK and SYGVNS. The CDR3 is 16 residues long. J lost 3 bases, V lost 1 base, and 7 bases had no gene match. The DNA for the CDR3 is TGTGCCAGCAGTGAATCTGGGCGGGGGGGCGTCTACGAGCAGTACTTC. Amino acid sequence: CASSESGRGGVYEQYF.

This clone showed up just once. This chain links TRBV5-1 with TRBJ1-6, with D possibly TRBD1 on 6 matching bases. CDR1 is SGHRS and CDR2 is YFSETQ in the germline V gene. The germline V and J ends were trimmed by 2 bases and 8 bases, with 11 bases remaining between them. This CDR3 has 14 residues. The CDR3 DNA sequence: TGCGCCAGCAGCTTTCAGGGGCAGGATTCACCCCTCCACTTT. This sequence encodes CASSFQGQDSPLHF.

The chain couples TRBV5-1 to TRBJ2-5, with D possibly matching TRBD2 (6 bases). V dropped 7 bases and J dropped 1 base, with 11 bases sitting between them. Germline values: CDR1 SGHRS, CDR2 YFSETQ. The CDR3 totals 13 residues. CDR3 sequence (DNA): TGCGCCAGCCGGGAGACATCCCAAGAGACCCAGTACTTC. Translating gives CASRETSQETQYF.

The chain recombines TRBV5-4 with TRBJ2-7; 8 nucleotides align to TRBD1. Losses at the gene ends were 9 bases for V and 3 bases for J; bases not matched to a gene: 8. The CDR3 extends over 13 amino acids. Germline-derived CDR1 and CDR2 are SGHNT and YYREEE (reference sequence). The CDR3 is CATRPGGVYEQYF. CDR3 DNA: TGTGCCACCCGGCCAGGGGGCGTCTACGAGCAGTACTTC.

The V and J genes are TRBV4-1 and TRBJ2-3; D gene unclear. The CDR3 loop spans 14 amino acids. V was trimmed by 4 bases and J by 6 bases, leaving 14 bases between them. Germline loops: CDR1 MGHRA, CDR2 YSYEKL. The CDR3 spells CASSLSTNGDTQYF. Written as DNA, the CDR3 is TGCGCCAGCAGCCTATCAACAAACGGGGATACGCAGTATTTT.